The subject of this entry is one TCR beta chain. Its antigen is not identified. Trimming at V came to 7 bases and at J to 8 bases, leaving 8 bases not matched to a gene. This CDR3 is 15 amino acids long. This sample is drawn from a study of spatial heterogeneity in lung cancer. In the study overall: Samples were donated by 72 untreated early-stage non-small cell lung cancer patients. The follow-up PBMC samples were sequenced whenever they were available. The median time to follow-up was about two years after resection.

A single record per CDR3 protein comes from TCRdb applying MiXCR to the 5' RACE reads. The sample yields over 95,000 distinct CDR3 sequences, 10% to 11% seen once. Stated time point: blood at routine non-recurrence follow-up after resection. Unsorted samples of tumor, nontumor lung or frozen PBMC had their whole RNA sequenced. The study's findings and limits: At resection, ubiquitous expanded tumor TCRs appeared in blood more than at follow-up.

Sequences were derived from PBMCs, sampled at follow-up. The rearrangement uses TRBV12-3 or TRBV12-4 and TRBJ2-1, with TRBD2 matching 13 bases. This receptor was identified in a female donor with early-stage non-small cell lung cancer. The CDR3 spells CASTIGLAGAYEQFF. CDR3 DNA sequence: TGTGCCAGCACCATAGGACTAGCGGGAGCCTATGAGCAGTTCTTC.